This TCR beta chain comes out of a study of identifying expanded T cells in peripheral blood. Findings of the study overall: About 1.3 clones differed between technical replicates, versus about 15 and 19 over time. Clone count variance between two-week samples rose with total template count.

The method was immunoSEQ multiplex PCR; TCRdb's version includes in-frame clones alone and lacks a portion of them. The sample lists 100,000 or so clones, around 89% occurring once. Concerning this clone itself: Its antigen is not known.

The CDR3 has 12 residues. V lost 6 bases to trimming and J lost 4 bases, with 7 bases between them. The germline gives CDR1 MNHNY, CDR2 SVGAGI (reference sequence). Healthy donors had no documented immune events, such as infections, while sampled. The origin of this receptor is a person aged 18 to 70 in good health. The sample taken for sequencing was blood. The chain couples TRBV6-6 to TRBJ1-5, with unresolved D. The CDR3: CASSLNNQPQHF. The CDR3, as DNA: TGTGCCAGCAGCCTCAATAATCAGCCCCAGCATTTT.